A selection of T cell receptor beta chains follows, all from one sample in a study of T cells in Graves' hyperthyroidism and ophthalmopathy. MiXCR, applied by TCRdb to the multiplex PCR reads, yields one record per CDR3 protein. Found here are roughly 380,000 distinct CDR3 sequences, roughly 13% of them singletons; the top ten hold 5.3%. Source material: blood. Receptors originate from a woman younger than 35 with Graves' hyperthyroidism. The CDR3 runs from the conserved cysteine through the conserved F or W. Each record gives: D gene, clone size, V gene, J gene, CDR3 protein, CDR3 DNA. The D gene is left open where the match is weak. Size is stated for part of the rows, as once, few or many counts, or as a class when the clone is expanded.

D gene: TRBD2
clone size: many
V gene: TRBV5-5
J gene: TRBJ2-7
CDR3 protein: CASAGGVTTSYEQYF
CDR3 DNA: TGTGCCAGCGCGGGGGGGGTGACTACCTCCTACGAGCAGTACTTC

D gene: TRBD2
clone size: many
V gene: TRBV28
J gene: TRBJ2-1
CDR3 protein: CASSFQPGTSGTYNEQFF
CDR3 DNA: TGTGCCAGCAGTTTCCAGCCGGGGACTAGCGGAACCTACAATGAGCAGTTCTTC

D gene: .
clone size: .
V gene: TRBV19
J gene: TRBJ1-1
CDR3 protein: CASSINRNTEAFF
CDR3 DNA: TGTGCCAGTAGTATTAACAGGAACACTGAAGCTTTCTTT

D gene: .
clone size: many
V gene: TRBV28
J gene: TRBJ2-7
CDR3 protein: CASSSGPAEQYF
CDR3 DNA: TGTGCCAGCAGTTCCGGACCGGCAGAGCAGTACTTC

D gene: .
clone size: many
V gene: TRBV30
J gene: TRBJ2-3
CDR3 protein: CACLRDGSTDTQYF
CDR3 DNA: TGTGCCTGCCTCCGGGACGGGAGCACAGATACGCAGTATTTT

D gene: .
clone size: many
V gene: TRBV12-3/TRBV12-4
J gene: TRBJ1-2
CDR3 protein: CASSPTLSPGFAGYTF
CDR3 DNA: TGTGCCAGCAGTCCGACGTTAAGCCCCGGGTTCGCGGGCTACACCTTC

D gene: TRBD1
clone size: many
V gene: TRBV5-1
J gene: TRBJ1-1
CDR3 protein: CASSPYYRQGRLMNTEAFF
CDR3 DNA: TGCGCCAGCAGCCCCTACTATAGACAGGGGCGATTGATGAACACTGAAGCTTTCTTT

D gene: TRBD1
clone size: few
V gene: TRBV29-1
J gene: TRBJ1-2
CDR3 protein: CSARTGSVYGYTF
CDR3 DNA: TGCAGCGCTAGGACAGGGAGCGTCTATGGCTACACCTTC

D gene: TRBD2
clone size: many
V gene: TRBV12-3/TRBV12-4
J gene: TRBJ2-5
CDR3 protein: CASSSTQREGTQYF
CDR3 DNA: TGTGCCAGCAGTTCAACGCAGCGGGAGGGGACCCAGTACTTC

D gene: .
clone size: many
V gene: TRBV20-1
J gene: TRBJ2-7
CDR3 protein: CSAQAYRSYEQYF
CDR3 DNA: TGCAGTGCTCAGGCGTATAGGTCTTACGAGCAGTACTTC

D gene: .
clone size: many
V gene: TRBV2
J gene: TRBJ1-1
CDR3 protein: CASSEGRSTEAFF
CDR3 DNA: TGTGCCAGCAGTGAAGGACGGAGCACTGAAGCTTTCTTT

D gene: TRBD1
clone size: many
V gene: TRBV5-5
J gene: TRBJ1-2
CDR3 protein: CASSWGQGANYGYTF
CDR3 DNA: TGTGCCAGCAGCTGGGGACAGGGGGCGAACTATGGCTACACCTTC

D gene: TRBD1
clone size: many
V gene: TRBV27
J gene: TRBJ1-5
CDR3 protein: CASSPPTGYRNQPQHF
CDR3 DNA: TGTGCCAGCAGTCCCCCGACAGGGTATCGTAATCAGCCCCAGCATTTT

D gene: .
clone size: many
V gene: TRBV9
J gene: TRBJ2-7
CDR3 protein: CASSPDVGASSYEQYF
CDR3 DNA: TGTGCCAGCAGCCCGGACGTTGGGGCTAGCTCCTACGAGCAGTACTTC

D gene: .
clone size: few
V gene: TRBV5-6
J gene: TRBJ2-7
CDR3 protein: CASCLGAMIGEQYF
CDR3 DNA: TGTGCCAGCTGCCTCGGTGCGATGATTGGCGAGCAGTACTTC

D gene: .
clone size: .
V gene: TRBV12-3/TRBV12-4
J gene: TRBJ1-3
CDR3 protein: CASGTAGNTIYF
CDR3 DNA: TGTGCCTCAGGGACTGCTGGAAACACCATATATTTT

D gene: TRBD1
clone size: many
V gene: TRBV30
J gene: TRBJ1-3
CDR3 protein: CAWSVYDRDGNTIYF
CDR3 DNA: TGTGCCTGGAGTGTTTACGACAGGGATGGAAACACCATATATTTT

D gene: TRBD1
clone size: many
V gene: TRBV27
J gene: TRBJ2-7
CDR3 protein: CASSLSGTGGTYEQYF
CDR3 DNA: TGTGCCAGCAGTTTATCCGGGACAGGGGGAACCTACGAGCAGTACTTC

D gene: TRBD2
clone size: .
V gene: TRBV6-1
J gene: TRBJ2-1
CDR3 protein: CASSSLTSGKYNEQFF
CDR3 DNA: TGTGCCAGCAGTTCCCTGACTAGCGGAAAATACAATGAGCAGTTCTTC

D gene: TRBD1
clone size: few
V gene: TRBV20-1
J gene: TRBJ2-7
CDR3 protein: CSAVTGGDEQYF
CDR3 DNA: TGCAGTGCTGTGACAGGGGGGGACGAGCAGTACTTC

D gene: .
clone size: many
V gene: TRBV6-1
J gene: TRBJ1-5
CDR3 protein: CASRPLGEGNQPQHF
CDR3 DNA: TGTGCCAGCCGCCCGTTGGGTGAAGGCAATCAGCCCCAGCATTTT

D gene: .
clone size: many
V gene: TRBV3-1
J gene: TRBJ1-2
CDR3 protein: CASSPTGTRAIAYTF
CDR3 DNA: TGTGCCAGCAGCCCCACCGGGACAAGGGCAATCGCCTACACCTTC

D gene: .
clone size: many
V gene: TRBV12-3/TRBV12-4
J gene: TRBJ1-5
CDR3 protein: CASSLEVGDQPQHF
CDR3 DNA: TGTGCCAGCAGTTTGGAGGTGGGGGATCAGCCCCAGCATTTT

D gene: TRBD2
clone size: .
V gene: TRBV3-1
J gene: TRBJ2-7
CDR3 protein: CASSLLAGEVEQYF
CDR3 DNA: TGTGCCAGCAGCCTCCTAGCGGGAGAGGTCGAGCAGTACTTC

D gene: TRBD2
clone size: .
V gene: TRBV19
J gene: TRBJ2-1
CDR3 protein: CASSLAGNGGEQFF
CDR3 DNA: TGTGCCAGTAGTCTAGCGGGAAACGGTGGTGAGCAGTTCTTC

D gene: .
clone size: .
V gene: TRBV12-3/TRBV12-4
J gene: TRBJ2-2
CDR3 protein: CAGSPHPGRTNTGELFF
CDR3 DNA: TGTGCCGGCAGTCCACACCCGGGACGAACTAACACCGGGGAGCTGTTTTTT

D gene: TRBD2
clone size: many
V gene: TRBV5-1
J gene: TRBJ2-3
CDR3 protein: CASGRTSGRTDTQYF
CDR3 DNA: TGCGCCAGCGGAAGGACTAGCGGACGCACAGATACGCAGTATTTT

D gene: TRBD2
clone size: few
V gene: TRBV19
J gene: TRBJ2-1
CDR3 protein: CASSMRLAGADEQFF
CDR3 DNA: TGTGCCAGTAGTATGAGACTAGCGGGCGCCGATGAGCAGTTCTTC

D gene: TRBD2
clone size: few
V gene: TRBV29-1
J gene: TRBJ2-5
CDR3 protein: CSVEKAGRAPVSQETQYF
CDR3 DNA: TGCAGCGTTGAGAAAGCCGGGAGGGCCCCCGTCTCACAAGAGACCCAGTACTTC

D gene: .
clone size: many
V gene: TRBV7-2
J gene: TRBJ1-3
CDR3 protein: CASSPGLRSGNTIYF
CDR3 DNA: TGTGCCAGCAGCCCTGGACTGCGCTCTGGAAACACCATATATTTT

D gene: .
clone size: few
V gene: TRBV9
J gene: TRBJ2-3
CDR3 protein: CASSVGADPSTDTQYF
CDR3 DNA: TGTGCCAGCAGCGTAGGGGCAGACCCTAGCACAGATACGCAGTATTTT

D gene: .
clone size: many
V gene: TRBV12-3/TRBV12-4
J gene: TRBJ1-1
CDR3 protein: CASSFSVAGTNTEAFF
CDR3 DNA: TGTGCCAGCAGTTTTTCCGTTGCAGGGACGAACACTGAAGCTTTCTTT

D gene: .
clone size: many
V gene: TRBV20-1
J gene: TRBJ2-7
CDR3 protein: CSARGLGEPFEQYF
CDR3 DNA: TGCAGTGCTAGAGGTCTCGGGGAGCCCTTTGAGCAGTACTTC

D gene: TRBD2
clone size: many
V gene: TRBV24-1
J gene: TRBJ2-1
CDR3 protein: CATSVSGRSNEQFF
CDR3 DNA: TGTGCCACCAGTGTTAGCGGGAGATCCAATGAGCAGTTCTTC

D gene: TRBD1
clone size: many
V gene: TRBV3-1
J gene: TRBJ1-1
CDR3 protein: CASSRQGRTEAFF
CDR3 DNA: TGTGCCAGCAGCAGACAGGGTCGCACTGAAGCTTTCTTT

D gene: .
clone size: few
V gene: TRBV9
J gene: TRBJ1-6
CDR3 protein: CASSVETGRPLHF
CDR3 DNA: TGTGCCAGCAGCGTAGAGACCGGCAGACCCCTCCACTTT

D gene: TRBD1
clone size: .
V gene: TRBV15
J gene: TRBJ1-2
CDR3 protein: CATSRGTGGSGYTF
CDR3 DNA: TGTGCCACCAGCAGAGGAACAGGGGGCTCTGGCTACACCTTC

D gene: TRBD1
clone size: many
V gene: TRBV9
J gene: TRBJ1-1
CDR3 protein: CASSAQQGAANTEAFF
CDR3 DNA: TGTGCCAGCAGCGCTCAACAGGGGGCAGCGAACACTGAAGCTTTCTTT

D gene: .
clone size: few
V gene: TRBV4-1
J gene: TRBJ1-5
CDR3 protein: CASSRGQRNQPQHF
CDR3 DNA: TGCGCCAGCAGCCGAGGACAAAGGAATCAGCCCCAGCATTTT

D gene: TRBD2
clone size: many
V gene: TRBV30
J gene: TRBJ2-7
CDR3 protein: CAWSSTSSGQYF
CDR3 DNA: TGTGCCTGGAGTTCGACTAGCTCGGGGCAGTACTTC

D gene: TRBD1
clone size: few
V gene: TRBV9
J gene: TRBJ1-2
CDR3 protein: CASSPEDRGNYGYTF
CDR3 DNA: TGTGCCAGCAGCCCCGAGGACAGGGGGAACTATGGCTACACCTTC

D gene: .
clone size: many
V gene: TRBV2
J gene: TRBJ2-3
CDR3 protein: CASSKVQGPDTQYF
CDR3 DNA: TGTGCCAGCAGTAAGGTACAGGGCCCAGATACGCAGTATTTT

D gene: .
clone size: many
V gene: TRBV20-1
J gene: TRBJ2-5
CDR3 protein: CSARWGGGVQTQYF
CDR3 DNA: TGCAGTGCGAGATGGGGCGGTGGGGTCCAGACCCAGTACTTC

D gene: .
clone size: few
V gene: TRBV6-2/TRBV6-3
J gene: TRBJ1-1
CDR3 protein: CASLGGTQGNTEAFF
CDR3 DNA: TGTGCCAGCCTAGGGGGGACTCAGGGAAACACTGAAGCTTTCTTT

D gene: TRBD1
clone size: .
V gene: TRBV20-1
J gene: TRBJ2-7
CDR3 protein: CSASPGTGNFYEQYF
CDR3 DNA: TGCAGTGCAAGTCCCGGGACAGGGAATTTCTACGAGCAGTACTTC

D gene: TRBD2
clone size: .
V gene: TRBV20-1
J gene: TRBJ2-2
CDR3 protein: CSARREGNTGELFF
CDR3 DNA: TGCAGTGCCAGGCGGGAGGGAAACACCGGGGAGCTGTTTTTT

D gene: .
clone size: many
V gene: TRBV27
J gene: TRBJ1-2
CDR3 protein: CASSPQTPPGYGYTF
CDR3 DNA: TGTGCCAGCAGTCCCCAGACACCGCCGGGGTATGGCTACACCTTC

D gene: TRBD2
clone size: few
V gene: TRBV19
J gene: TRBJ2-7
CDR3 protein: CASTRVLGGSAYEQYF
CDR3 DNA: TGTGCCAGTACCCGGGTCCTCGGGGGGTCCGCCTACGAGCAGTACTTC

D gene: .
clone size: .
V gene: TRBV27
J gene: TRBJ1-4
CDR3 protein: CASSLGRAGEKLFF
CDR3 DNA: TGTGCCAGCAGTTTAGGGAGGGCAGGAGAAAAACTGTTTTTT

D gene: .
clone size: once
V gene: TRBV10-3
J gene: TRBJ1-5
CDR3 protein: CAISDGGRSPGTQHF
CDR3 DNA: TGTGCCATCAGTGACGGGGGACGGAGTCCCGGGACCCAGCATTTT

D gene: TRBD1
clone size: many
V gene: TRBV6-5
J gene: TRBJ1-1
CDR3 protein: CASSYSGGEDTEAFF
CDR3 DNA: TGTGCCAGCAGTTACTCAGGGGGCGAGGACACTGAAGCTTTCTTT

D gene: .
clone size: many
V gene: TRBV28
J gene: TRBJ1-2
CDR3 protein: CASRPPYSTGGYTF
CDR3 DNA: TGTGCCAGCAGACCACCCTACTCAACGGGTGGCTACACCTTC

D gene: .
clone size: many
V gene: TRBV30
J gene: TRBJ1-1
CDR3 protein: CAWQLDTEAFF
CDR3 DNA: TGTGCCTGGCAGCTAGACACTGAAGCTTTCTTT

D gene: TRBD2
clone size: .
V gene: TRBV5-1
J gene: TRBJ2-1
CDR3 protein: CASRRGGRLHIYNEQFF
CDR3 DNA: TGCGCCAGCAGGAGAGGCGGGAGGCTCCACATCTACAATGAGCAGTTCTTC

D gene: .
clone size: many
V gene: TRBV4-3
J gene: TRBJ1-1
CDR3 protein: CASSGGVGAFF
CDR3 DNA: TGCGCCAGCTCCGGCGGTGTGGGAGCTTTCTTT

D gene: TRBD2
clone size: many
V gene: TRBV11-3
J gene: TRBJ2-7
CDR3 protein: CASKASGRHEQYF
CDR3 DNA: TGTGCCAGCAAGGCTAGCGGGAGGCACGAGCAGTACTTC

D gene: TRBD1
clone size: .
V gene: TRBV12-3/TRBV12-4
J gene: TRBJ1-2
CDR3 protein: CASSAGTGFPYGYTF
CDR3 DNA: TGTGCCAGCAGCGCCGGGACAGGCTTCCCTTATGGCTACACCTTC

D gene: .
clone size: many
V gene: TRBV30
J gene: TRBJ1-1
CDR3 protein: CAWSVGGRAEAFF
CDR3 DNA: TGTGCCTGGAGTGTTGGCGGGCGGGCTGAAGCTTTCTTT

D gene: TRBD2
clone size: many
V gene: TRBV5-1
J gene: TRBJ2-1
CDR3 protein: CASSLGGTSGPVYNEQFF
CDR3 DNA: TGCGCCAGCAGCCTAGGAGGGACTAGCGGGCCTGTGTACAATGAGCAGTTCTTC